The 22 T cell receptor beta chains listed next were all sequenced from one sample in a study of tumor-infiltrating lymphocytes in primary liver carcinoma (dated by TCRdb to between 2016 and 2019). TCRdb lists the instrument as Illumina HiSeq 2500. Starting from 450 to 500 ng total RNA, TCRbeta-specific cDNA was produced by reverse transcription with a constant-region primer and ProtoScript II reverse transcriptase. Three nested multiplex PCR rounds, following a slightly modified ARM-PCR procedure, were used to build the TCRbeta libraries. Multiplex TRBV1-TRBV30 forward primers and a Cbeta reverse primer were used in the first two PCR rounds, each of which was run for around 9 cycles. TCRdb reanalyzed the raw reads on its own, using fastp at Q25 for trimming and MiXCR for clone calling, and kept in-frame beta chains. Entries are consolidated by CDR3 protein sequence, retaining the most common genes and DNA. The sample yields fewer than 350,000 distinct CDR3 sequences; around 60% were counted once. The leading ten clones occupy about 6% of the sample.

Blood RNA was extracted from unsorted whole blood with TRIzol reagent; germline DNA came from the DNeasy Blood & Tissue kit. Input material: peripheral blood. The receptors here all came from a man aged 35 to 55 with primary liver carcinoma and hepatitis B virus infection.

This chain links TRBV6-2 or TRBV6-3 with TRBJ2-3; 10 bases line up with TRBD2. The CDR3 spans 16 residues. Germline loops: CDR1 MNHEY, CDR2 SVGEGT. J gave up 1 base and V 10 bases, and 11 bases lay outside the gene matches. CDR3 protein: CAISTSSGSRTDTQYF. DNA for the CDR3: TGTGCCATCAGCACTTCTAGCGGGAGCCGCACAGATACGCAGTATTTT.

Here the CDR3 DNA reads TGCGCCAGTGCGATAATAAGCAATCAGCCCCAGCATTTT. Translating gives CASAIISNQPQHF. The chain is built from TRBV10-2 and TRBJ1-5; D gene ambiguous. CDR1 and CDR2 (germline): WSHSY, SAAADI. V was trimmed by 9 bases and J by 1 base, leaving 10 bases between them. CDR3 length: 13 amino acids.

CDR3 region: CASSDVERIAGVIDQFF. The CDR3 region has the DNA TGTGCCAGCAGTGACGTAGAGAGGATAGCGGGAGTTATTGACCAGTTCTTC. J is TRBJ2-1 and V is TRBV25-1; 9 bases align to TRBD2. Germline V gene sequence: CDR1 MGHDK, CDR2 SYGVNS. The CDR3 has 17 amino acids. V lost 3 bases to trimming and J lost 13 bases; unmatched junction nucleotides: 19.

This clonotype was counted many times. The CDR3 nucleotides read TGCGCCTGCTCAGACTCTTATGGCTACACCTTC. Translated: CACSDSYGYTF. The chain has TRBV10-2 and TRBJ1-2; D gene ambiguous. The ends were cut back, 11 bases at V and 5 bases at J, with 12 bases in the middle. This CDR3 comprises 11 residues. The germline gives CDR1 WSHSY, CDR2 SAAADI.

As for this clonotype: A junction boundary mismatches the germline segment, possibly from a read error. The rearrangement uses TRBV12-3 or TRBV12-4 and TRBJ2-1, with 11 nucleotides matching TRBD2. The CDR3 length is 16 residues. The CDR3 nucleotides read TGTGTCAGCAGTTTTCTTAGCGGGAGGGTAGCCAATGAGCAGTTCTTC. It is translated as CVSSFLSGRVANEQFF.

The chain has TRBV10-3 and TRBJ2-7; no definite D call. Germline lookup yields CDR1 ENHRY and CDR2 SYGVKD. V lost 1 base to trimming and J lost 6 bases, with 16 bases between them. This CDR3 region has 15 residues. The CDR3, as DNA: TGTGCCATCAGTGAGTTAATGCCCAGTCCCCGCGAGCAGTACTTC. Encoded protein: CAISELMPSPREQYF.

About this clonotype itself: A much more abundant neighbour one base away suggests this may be a read error. Because it lacks the conserved phenylalanine or tryptophan at the end, this CDR3 is likely a read error. The chain links TRBV4-1 to TRBJ2-7; 9 bases line up with TRBD2. The germline gives CDR1 MGHRA, CDR2 YSYEKL. The J segment lost 4 bases and the V segment lost 0 bases, leaving 4 bases of the junction unmatched. CDR3 length: 15 residues. CDR3 nucleotide sequence: TGCGCCAGCAGCCAAGAGGCTAGCGGGGCTTACGAGCAGTACTTA. It codes for CASSQEASGAYEQYL.

Note on this clonotype: One base away lies a much larger clone, so this may be a sequencing read error. The rearrangement uses TRBV4-1 and TRBJ2-5; 7 bases are a match to TRBD2. In germline, CDR1 is MGHRA, CDR2 YSYEKL. After removal of 1 base from V and 4 bases from J, the junction contained 6 bases not matched to a gene. The CDR3 extends over 15 amino acids. The CDR3 coding sequence is TGCGCCAGCAGCCAAGTTTGGTGGACTAGAGAGACCCAGTACTTC. It yields the protein CASSQVWWTRETQYF.

Comments on this clonotype: Being one base from a much bigger clone, this may be a read error. As the CDR3 is not closed by the conserved phenylalanine or tryptophan, this likely results from a read error. This chain joins TRBV6-2 or TRBV6-3 and TRBJ2-3; possible D gene TRBD2, 6 bases. The V end lost 6 bases, the J end lost 0 bases, and 10 bases lay between the germline ends. CDR1 is MNHEY and CDR2 is SVGEGT in the germline V gene. The CDR3 is 14 residues long. CDR3 residues: CASSWGLSTDTQYS. The CDR3 bases are TGTGCCAGCAGCTGGGGACTTAGCACAGATACGCAGTATTCT.

This sequence joins TRBV7-2 and TRBJ2-1; 7 bases line up with TRBD2. With V trimmed by 2 bases and J by 6 bases, 7 bases remained unmatched. This CDR3 spans 15 amino acids. Germline CDR1 is SGHTA and CDR2 is FQGNSA. The CDR3 loop reads CASSLSGEGFNEQFF. The CDR3 DNA sequence: TGTGCCAGCAGCTTAAGCGGGGAGGGGTTCAATGAGCAGTTCTTC. The variable domain in full, completed from reference TRBV7-2 and TRBJ2-1, reads GAGVSQSPSNKVTEKGKDVELRCDPISGHTALYWYRQSLGQGLEFLIYFQGNSAPDKSGLPSDRFSAERTGGSVSTLTIQRTQQEDSAVYLCASSLSGEGFNEQFFGPGTRLTVL.

Here the CDR3 reads CASSHEKWFGEQFF. The DNA for the CDR3 is TGTGCCAGCAGCCATGAGAAATGGTTCGGTGAGCAGTTCTTC. The rearrangement uses TRBV11-2 and TRBJ2-1; D not certain. The CDR3 has 14 amino acids. CDR1 is SGHAT, CDR2 FQNNGV, per germline. Deletions cut 5 bases from V and 9 bases from J, with 17 bases between. The whole variable domain, filled in from reference TRBV11-2 and TRBJ2-1, reads EAGVAQSPRYKIIEKRQSVAFWCNPISGHATLYWYQQILGQGPKLLIQFQNNGVVDDSQLPKDRFSAERLKGVDSTLKIQPAKLEDSAVYLCASSHEKWFGEQFFGPGTRLTVL.

This clonotype has more than one count but fewer than ten. This sequence may be a read error, since a much larger clone differs from it by one base. The V gene is TRBV29-1, the J gene TRBJ1-4; tentative D call: TRBD1 (6 bases). Germline CDR1 is SQVTM and CDR2 is ANQGSEA. This CDR3 has 16 residues. V lost 7 bases, J lost 12 bases, and 30 bases lay in between. DNA of the CDR3: TGCAGCGCCTTAACCCGGGACACCACAGGTTGGGAAGAACTGTTTTTT. Translation: CSALTRDTTGWEELFF. The entire variable domain, with the rest obtained from reference TRBV29-1 and TRBJ1-4, is as follows: SAVISQKPSRDICQRGTSLTIQCQVDSQVTMMFWYRQQPGQSLTLIATANQGSEATYESGFVIDKFPISRPNLTFSTLTVSNMSPEDSSIYLCSALTRDTTGWEELFFGSGTQLSVL.

This clonotype was observed many times. The chain carries TRBV12-3 or TRBV12-4 and TRBJ2-5; weak D call: TRBD2 (5 bases). Trimming removed 11 bases from V and 5 bases from J, with 24 bases in between. This CDR3 is 15 amino acids long. CDR3 in amino acids: CASQRYGVRRETQYF. The CDR3 DNA is TGTGCCTCCCAGCGGTACGGGGTTCGTAGGGAGACCCAGTACTTC.

A note on this clonotype: Being one base from a much bigger clone, this may be a read error. This chain uses TRBV29-1 with TRBJ2-4; D unclear. Per germline, CDR1 SQVTM and CDR2 ANQGSEA. The CDR3 sequence is 12 residues long. The CDR3 DNA follows: TGCAGCATTGAACTAGCCAAAAACATTCAGTACTTC. Encoded protein: CSIELAKNIQYF.

The chain employs TRBV6-6 and TRBJ1-5; perhaps TRBD1 as D (6 bases). Germline V gene sequence: CDR1 MNHNY, CDR2 SVGAGI (reference sequence). This CDR3 is built from 14 residues. V lost 7 bases and J lost 5, with 15 bases in between. The chain's CDR3 is CASKYNRVDQPQHF. The CDR3 coding sequence is TGTGCCAGCAAGTACAACAGGGTTGATCAGCCCCAGCATTTT.

About this clonotype: The germline gene is not matched at one end of the junction; a read error may be the cause. The rearrangement links TRBV4-1 to TRBJ1-4; no clear D gene. The CDR3 is 19 residues long. Germline V gives CDR1 MGHRA, CDR2 YSYEKL. The CDR3 here is CASSPPQPGYTKANEKLFF. As DNA, the CDR3 is TGTGCCAGCAGCCCACCCCAACCGGGCTATACCAAAGCTAATGAAAAACTGTTTTTT.

Points on this clonotype: A much more abundant neighbour one base away suggests this may be a read error. The chain recombines TRBV12-3 or TRBV12-4 with TRBJ1-1; D perhaps matches TRBD1 (6 bases). This CDR3 region has 15 residues. The CDR3 protein is CASSLGTGQNTEASF. Here the CDR3 DNA reads TGTGCCAGCAGTTTAGGCACAGGGCAGAACACTGAAGCTTCCTTT.

On this clonotype: Relative to the germline gene, one junction end is altered; a read error may explain this. The genes are TRBV11-2 and TRBJ1-1, with unresolved D. There are 13 residues in the CDR3. Germline-derived CDR1 and CDR2 are SGHAT and FQNNGV. DNA of the CDR3: TGTGTCAGTAGCGTAGGGTTGCACAGTGAAACTTTCTTT. Translation: CVSSVGLHSETFF.

V gene TRBV29-1 combines with J gene TRBJ1-1; D unclear. The CDR3 has 13 residues. Per germline, CDR1 SQVTM and CDR2 ANQGSEA. V dropped 4 bases and J dropped 3 bases, with 12 bases sitting between them. The CDR3 protein is CSVVMQWDTEAFF. In DNA, the CDR3 is TGCAGCGTTGTAATGCAGTGGGACACTGAAGCTTTCTTT.

Details on this clonotype: At one of its ends the junction is not consistent with the germline gene, which may arise from a read error. The V and J genes are TRBV5-4 and TRBJ2-1; D may be TRBD2 (6 bases). Germline V CDR1 and CDR2: SGHNT, YYREEE (reference sequence). This CDR3 contains 17 residues. The CDR3 sequence: CANSVPLGDGRGHEQFF. The CDR3 nucleotides read TGTGCCAACAGCGTGCCCCTGGGTGACGGGAGAGGCCATGAGCAGTTCTTC.

The chain is built from TRBV11-1 and TRBJ1-1; D is undetermined. The CDR3 is made up of 14 amino acids. From germline, CDR1 is SGHAT and CDR2 FQDESV (reference sequence). Trimming pared 2 bases from V and 1 base from J, leaving 8 bases between. The CDR3 loop is CASSLSAGNTEAFF. DNA for the CDR3: TGTGCCAGCAGCTTATCGGCGGGGAACACTGAAGCTTTCTTT.

Notes on this clonotype: Since the CDR3 does not end with the conserved phenylalanine or tryptophan, this likely comes from a read error. The rearrangement joins TRBV29-1 to TRBJ2-7; D perhaps matches TRBD1 (5 bases). The CDR3 is 11 amino acids. V lost 7 bases and J lost 3, with 10 bases in between. Germline CDR1 reads SQVTM; CDR2 reads ANQGSEA. The CDR3 nucleotides are TGCAGCGGTATTCAGGGCTACGAGCAGTACTTA. Translation: CSGIQGYEQYL.